A selection of T cell receptor beta chains follows, all from one sample in a study of OX40 agonist ivuxolimab in advanced cancers. Here immunoSEQ multiplex PCR was the method, and the copy in TCRdb shows in-frame clones only, minus some. The sample records tens of thousands of clones, over 75% being singletons. Sequencing was performed on CD4+ or CD8+ T cells sorted from blood, taken in a trial of the OX40 agonist ivuxolimab. The source of these receptors is an adult with an advanced solid tumor such as melanoma, head and neck, liver or kidney cancer. Each CDR3 is given with its conserved first and last residue. The listing skips clone size in some rows; elsewhere it reads once, few, many or a size class.

CASSLGPYGTILPLLEQYF,19,.,TRBV5-1
CASSIDQPTDTQYF,14,.,TRBV19
CASSPSAGRNEQYF,14,.,TRBV9
CASSPRQGWSEQYF,14,.,TRBV4-1
CASSPPYNTRYNEQFF,16,.,TRBV14
CASSLTQGSYNEQFF,15,.,TRBV7-3
CASSFLTGGQETQYF,15,.,TRBV7-9
CSVGNSREVLLGELFF,16,.,TRBV29-1
CASSIGHGDGYTF,13,.,TRBV5-4
CASSGPRGAQETQYF,15,once,TRBV7-9
CASTSDGGNYGYTF,14,.,TRBV9
CASSYGQNTEAFF,13,.,TRBV11-2
CASSLSAAGDGYTF,14,once,TRBV27
CASSETGTTYNEQFF,15,.,TRBV10-1
CASSLYLAADNEQFF,15,.,TRBV11-2
CAWSAGLPELFF,12,.,TRBV30
CASSFWGTVNTEAFF,15,.,TRBV7-3
CASRPTSSYEQYF,13,.,TRBV5-5
CASSLTGKGYEQYF,14,.,TRBV14
CASSLAPTEAFF,12,.,TRBV5-1
CASSEYGEGGRTQYF,15,few,TRBV25-1
CASSIFYTEAFF,12,.,TRBV7-9
CASSLLPAASYEQYF,15,.,TRBV5-1
CASSSLLGPSTDTQYF,16,.,TRBV11-2
CASSQEAPQDNSPLHF,16,.,TRBV4-1
CASIPEGSDTQYF,13,.,TRBV7-8
CASSSGGDPATNEKLFF,17,.,TRBV7-9
CASSLRVAYNEQFF,14,once,TRBV5-4
CASSRTEATNEKLFF,15,.,TRBV6-6
CASSVDFSYNEQFF,14,.,TRBV9
CASSLGSRDFYEQYF,15,.,TRBV28
CASTPQVGRSSTDTQYF,17,.,TRBV2
CSVEEGASGSNEQYF,15,.,TRBV29-1
CASMGRAGEKLFF,13,.,TRBV4-1
CASTPLGQDNEQFF,14,.,TRBV11-2
CASSPRVFSYNEQFF,15,.,TRBV27
CASSSRNYNEQFF,13,.,TRBV7-9
CASSLAQTATNEKLFF,16,.,TRBV27
CASNPGNLDSYEQYF,15,.,TRBV7-9
CASSLVGAGLEPQHF,15,.,TRBV7-6
CASSLADGHEQYF,13,.,TRBV7-9
CASSLERGKDTQYF,14,.,TRBV5-1
CASSLIGELFF,11,.,TRBV5-5
CASSSRTSAYNEQFF,15,.,TRBV19
CASSQGSRGNEQFF,14,.,TRBV5-6
CASSPLNEKLFF,12,few,TRBV7-9
CASSLVRLAGGGEQFF,16,.,TRBV11-2
CASSLTAGVYEQYF,14,.,TRBV7-9
CASSSTTGAGPQHF,14,.,TRBV7-9
CASSPDSVSYEQYF,14,.,TRBV5-1
CASTVTSGGYNEQFF,15,.,TRBV27
CASSLAGGDKAEQYF,15,.,TRBV5-1